This TCR beta chain appears in the sequencing data of a study of tumor-infiltrating lymphocytes in primary liver carcinoma. Study details: Maximum tumor diameters ranged from roughly 4 to 10 cm, stage T1-T3 N0M0.

Germline CDR1 reads SGHRS; CDR2 reads YFSETQ. Trimming took 4 bases from V and 4 from J; bases not matched to a gene: 9. CDR3 length: 17 residues. cDNA specific to TCR beta was made from approximately 0.55 ug of total RNA, with a constant-region primer employed for priming. Slightly modified ARM-PCR served as the procedure for the TCR beta libraries. These libraries came from three rounds of nested multiplex PCR. TRBV1-TRBV30 forward primers paired with a C-beta reverse primer were used in the first two PCR rounds, which ran approximately 10 cycles each. TCRdb passed the multiplex PCR reads through MiXCR, listing each CDR3 protein once. The data hold about 350,000 distinct CDR3 sequences, with roughly 61% observed a single time. Alongside blood RNA obtained from unsorted whole blood, germline DNA was also extracted.

Source material: peripheral blood. The chain combines TRBV5-1 with TRBJ2-5; 14 bases fit TRBD2. The receptor was derived from a middle-aged man with primary liver carcinoma and hepatitis B virus infection. The CDR3 DNA is TGCGCCAGCAGCCTGACGGGACTAGCGGGAGTAGGAGAGACCCAGTACTTC. Residues: CASSLTGLAGVGETQYF.